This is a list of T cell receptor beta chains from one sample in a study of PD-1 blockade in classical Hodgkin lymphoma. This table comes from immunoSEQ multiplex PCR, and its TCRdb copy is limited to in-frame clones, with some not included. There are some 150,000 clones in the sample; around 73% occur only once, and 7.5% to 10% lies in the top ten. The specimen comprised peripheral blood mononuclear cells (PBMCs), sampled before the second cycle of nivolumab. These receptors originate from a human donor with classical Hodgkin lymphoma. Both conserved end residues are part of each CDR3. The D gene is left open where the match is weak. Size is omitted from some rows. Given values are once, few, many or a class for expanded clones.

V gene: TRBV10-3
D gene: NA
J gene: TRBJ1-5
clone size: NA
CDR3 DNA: TGTGCCATCAGTGAGAGGGCAGGGGGCAATCAGCCCCAGCATTTT
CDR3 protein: CAISERAGGNQPQHF

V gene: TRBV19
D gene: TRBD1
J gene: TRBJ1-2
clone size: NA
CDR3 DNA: TGTGCCAGTAGTACCTCTACAGGGGATGGCTACACCTTC
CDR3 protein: CASSTSTGDGYTF

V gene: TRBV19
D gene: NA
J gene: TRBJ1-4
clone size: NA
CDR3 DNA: TGTGCCAGTAGTATCGGACAGATTAATGAAAAACTGTTTTTT
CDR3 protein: CASSIGQINEKLFF

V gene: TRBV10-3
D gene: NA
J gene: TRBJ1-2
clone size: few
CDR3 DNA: TGTGCCATCAGTGAGGCTGAAGGCTACACCTTC
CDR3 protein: CAISEAEGYTF

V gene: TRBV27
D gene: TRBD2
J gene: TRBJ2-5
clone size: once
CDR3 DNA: TGTGCCAGCAGTTTAGGGCTAGCGGGAGTCCAAGAGACCCAGTACTTC
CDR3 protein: CASSLGLAGVQETQYF

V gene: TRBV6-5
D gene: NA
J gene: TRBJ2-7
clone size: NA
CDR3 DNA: TGTGCCAGCAGTTACTCGATCTGGGAATACGAGCAGTACTTC
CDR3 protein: CASSYSIWEYEQYF

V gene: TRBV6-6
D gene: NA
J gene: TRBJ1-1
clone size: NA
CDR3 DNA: TGTGCCAGCCTCTTAATGGGCAGTTTACCGGCTTTCTTT
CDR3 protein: CASLLMGSLPAFF

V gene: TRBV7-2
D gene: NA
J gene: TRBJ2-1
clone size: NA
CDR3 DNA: TGTGCCAGCAGGTTAGCGTCCGGATACAATGAGCAGTTCTTC
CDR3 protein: CASRLASGYNEQFF

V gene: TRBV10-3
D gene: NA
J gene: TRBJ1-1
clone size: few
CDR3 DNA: TGTGCCACCCGGGTTGGGGCTTTGAACACTGAAGCTTTCTTT
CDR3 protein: CATRVGALNTEAFF

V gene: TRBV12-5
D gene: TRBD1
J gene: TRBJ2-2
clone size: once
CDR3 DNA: TGTGCTAGTGGTTTGGACCTAAACAGGGGTGGCACCGGGGAGCTGTTTTTT
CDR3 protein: CASGLDLNRGGTGELFF

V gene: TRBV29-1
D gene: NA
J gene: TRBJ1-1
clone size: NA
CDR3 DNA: TGCAGCGTAAGGGACCTGCGGGACACTGAAGCTTTCTTT
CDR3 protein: CSVRDLRDTEAFF

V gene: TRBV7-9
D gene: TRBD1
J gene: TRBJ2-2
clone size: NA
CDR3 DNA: TGTGCCAGCAGCTTAGAAGGGACAGTCACCGGGGAGCTGTTTTTT
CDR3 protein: CASSLEGTVTGELFF

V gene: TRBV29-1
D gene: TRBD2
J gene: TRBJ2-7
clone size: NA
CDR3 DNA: TGCAGCGTTCGAAGCGGGGCCGGCTACGAGCAGTACTTC
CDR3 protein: CSVRSGAGYEQYF

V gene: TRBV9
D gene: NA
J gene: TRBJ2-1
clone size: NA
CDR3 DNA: TGTGCCAGCAGCGTAGGTCCTGGGGGAGACAATGAGCAGTTCTTC
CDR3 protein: CASSVGPGGDNEQFF

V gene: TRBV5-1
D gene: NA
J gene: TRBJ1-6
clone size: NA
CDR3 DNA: TGCGCCAGCAGCTTGGACAGTTATAATTCACCCCTCCACTTT
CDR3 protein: CASSLDSYNSPLHF

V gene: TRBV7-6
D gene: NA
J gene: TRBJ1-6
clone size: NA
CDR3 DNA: TGTGCCAGCAGCTTAGCGGCGGCAGGGAGCTCCTATAATTCACCCCTCCACTTT
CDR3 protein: CASSLAAAGSSYNSPLHF

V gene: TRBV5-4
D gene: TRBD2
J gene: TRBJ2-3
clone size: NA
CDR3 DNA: TGTGCCAGCCCGGGGCTAGCGGGAATAGATACGCAGTATTTT
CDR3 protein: CASPGLAGIDTQYF

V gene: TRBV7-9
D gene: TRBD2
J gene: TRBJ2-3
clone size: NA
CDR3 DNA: TGTGCCAGCAGCTTTCGCGGGGGAGGCACAGATACGCAGTATTTT
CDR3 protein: CASSFRGGGTDTQYF

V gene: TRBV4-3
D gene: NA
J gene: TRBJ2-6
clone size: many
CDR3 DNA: TGCGCCAGCAGCCAAGAATCTCTGGGGGCCAACGTCCTGACTTTC
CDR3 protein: CASSQESLGANVLTF

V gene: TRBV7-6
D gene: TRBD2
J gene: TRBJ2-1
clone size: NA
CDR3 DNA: TGTGCCAGCAGCTTTGGCCGACGGGGGGGCTCCTACAATGAGCAGTTCTTC
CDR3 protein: CASSFGRRGGSYNEQFF

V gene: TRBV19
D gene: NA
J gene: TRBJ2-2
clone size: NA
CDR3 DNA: TGTGCCAGTAGTCCGATACCCGCAGGGGAAGGGCGCGTCGGGGAGCTGTTTTTT
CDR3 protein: CASSPIPAGEGRVGELFF

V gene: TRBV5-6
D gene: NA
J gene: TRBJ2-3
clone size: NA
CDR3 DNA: TGTGCCAGCAGCTTAACAGATACGCAGTATTTT
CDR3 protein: CASSLTDTQYF

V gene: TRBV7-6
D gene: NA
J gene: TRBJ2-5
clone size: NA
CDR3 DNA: TGTGCCAGCAGCGCGACGGGTGGAGCCCAGTACTTC
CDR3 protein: CASSATGGAQYF

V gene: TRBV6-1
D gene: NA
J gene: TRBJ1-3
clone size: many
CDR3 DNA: TGTGCCAGCAGTGAAGCGGTCTTAGGGGTTGGAAACACCATATATTTT
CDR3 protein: CASSEAVLGVGNTIYF

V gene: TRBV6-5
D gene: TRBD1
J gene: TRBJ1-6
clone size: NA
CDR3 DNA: TGTGCCAGCAGTTACAGGTGGGACAGGGGAGATTCACCCCTCCACTTT
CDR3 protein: CASSYRWDRGDSPLHF

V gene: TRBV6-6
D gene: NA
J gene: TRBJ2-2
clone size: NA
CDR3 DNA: TGTGCCAGCAGTCACCTGCGAGGTTCCACCGGGGAGCTGTTTTTT
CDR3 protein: CASSHLRGSTGELFF

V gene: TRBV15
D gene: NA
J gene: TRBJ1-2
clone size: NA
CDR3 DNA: TGTGCCACCAGCAGAGATAGGGTCAAGGGTCCGGGCCCTTATGGCTACACCTTC
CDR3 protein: CATSRDRVKGPGPYGYTF

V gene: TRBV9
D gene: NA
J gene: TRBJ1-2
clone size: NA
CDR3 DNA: TGTGCCAGCAGCGAAAAACCGATCGGGGAGGGGAACTATGGCTACACCTTC
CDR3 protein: CASSEKPIGEGNYGYTF

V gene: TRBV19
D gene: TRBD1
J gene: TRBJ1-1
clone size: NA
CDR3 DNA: TGTGCCAGTAGTAACCACCGGGACAGATCGACTGAAGCTTTCTTT
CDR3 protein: CASSNHRDRSTEAFF

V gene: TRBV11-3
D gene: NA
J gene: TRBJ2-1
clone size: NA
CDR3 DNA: TGTGCCAGCAGCTACAGAGGGACCGAGTCTTACAATGAGCAGTTCTTC
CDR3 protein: CASSYRGTESYNEQFF

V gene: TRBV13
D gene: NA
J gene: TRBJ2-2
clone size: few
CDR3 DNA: TGTGCCAGCAGCTTAGGGCTCGGGGAGCTGTTTTTT
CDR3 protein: CASSLGLGELFF

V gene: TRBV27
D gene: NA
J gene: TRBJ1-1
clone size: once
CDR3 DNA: TGTGCCAGCAGTACTCGGATGAACACTGAAGCTTTCTTT
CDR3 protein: CASSTRMNTEAFF

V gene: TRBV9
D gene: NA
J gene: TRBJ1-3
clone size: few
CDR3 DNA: TGTGCCAGCAGCGTATTCGGCAGCTCTGGAAACACCATATATTTT
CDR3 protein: CASSVFGSSGNTIYF

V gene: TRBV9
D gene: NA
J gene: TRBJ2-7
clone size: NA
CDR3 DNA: TGTGCCAGCAGCGTAGGCGGTAGGGGACCATACGAGCAGTACTTC
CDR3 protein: CASSVGGRGPYEQYF

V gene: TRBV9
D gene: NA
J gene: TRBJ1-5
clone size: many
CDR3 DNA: TGTGCCAGCAGCGTAGGGATCAATCAGCCCCAGCATTTT
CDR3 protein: CASSVGINQPQHF

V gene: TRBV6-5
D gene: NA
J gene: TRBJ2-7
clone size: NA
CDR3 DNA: TGTGCCAGCAGTTGGGCGGGGGCCTCCTACGAGCAGTACTTC
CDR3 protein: CASSWAGASYEQYF

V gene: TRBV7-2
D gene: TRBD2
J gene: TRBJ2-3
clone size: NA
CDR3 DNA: TGTGCCAGCAGCTTAAAGGTCTGGGCGGGGGGTGGCACAGATACGCAGTATTTT
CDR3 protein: CASSLKVWAGGGTDTQYF

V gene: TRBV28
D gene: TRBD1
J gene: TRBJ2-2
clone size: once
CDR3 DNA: TGTGCCAGCAGTCCCTTACAGGGGTCGGGCACCGGGGAGCTGTTTTTT
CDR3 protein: CASSPLQGSGTGELFF

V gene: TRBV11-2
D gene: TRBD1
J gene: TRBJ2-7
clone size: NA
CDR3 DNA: TGTGCCAGCAGCTCCCTAGACAGGGATCTTTCCTACGAGCAGTACTTC
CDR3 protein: CASSSLDRDLSYEQYF

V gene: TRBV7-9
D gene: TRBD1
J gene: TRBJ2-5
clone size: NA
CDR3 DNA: TGTGCCAGCAGCGTCCGGGACAGGGTATTTGAGACCCAGTACTTC
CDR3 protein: CASSVRDRVFETQYF

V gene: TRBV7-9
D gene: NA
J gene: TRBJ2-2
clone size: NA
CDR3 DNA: TGTGCCAGCAGCTTAGCGAGGGCAGACACCGGGGAGCTGTTTTTT
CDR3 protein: CASSLARADTGELFF

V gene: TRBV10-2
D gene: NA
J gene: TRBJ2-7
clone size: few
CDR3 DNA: TGCGCCAGCAGTGAGTCCGCGGGGCAAACCTACGAGCAGTACTTC
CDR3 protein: CASSESAGQTYEQYF

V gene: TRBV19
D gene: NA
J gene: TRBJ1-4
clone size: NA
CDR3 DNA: TGTGCCACCCAGGACACAGGACATGAAAAACTGTTTTTT
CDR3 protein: CATQDTGHEKLFF

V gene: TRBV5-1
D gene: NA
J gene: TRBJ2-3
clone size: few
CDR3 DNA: TGCGCCAGCAGTACGGATCGGGGGCGATCTAGCACAGATACGCAGTATTTT
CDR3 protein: CASSTDRGRSSTDTQYF

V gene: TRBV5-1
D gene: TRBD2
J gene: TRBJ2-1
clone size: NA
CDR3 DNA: TGCGCCAGCAGCTTAGAACGGACTAGATACAATGAGCAGTTCTTC
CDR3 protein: CASSLERTRYNEQFF

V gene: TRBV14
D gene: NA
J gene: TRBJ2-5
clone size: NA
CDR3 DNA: TGTGCCAGCAGCATACAGGGCTGGGAGACCCAGTACTTC
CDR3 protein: CASSIQGWETQYF

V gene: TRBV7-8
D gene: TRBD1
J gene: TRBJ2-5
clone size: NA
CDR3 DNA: TGTGCCAGCTCCATAGGGGTTACAGGGGGCGCAGAGACCCAGTACTTC
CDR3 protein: CASSIGVTGGAETQYF

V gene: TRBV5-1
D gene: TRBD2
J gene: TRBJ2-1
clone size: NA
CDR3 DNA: TGCGCCAGCAGCTTTACAATTAGCGGGGGGGACAATGAGCAGTTCTTC
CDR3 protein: CASSFTISGGDNEQFF

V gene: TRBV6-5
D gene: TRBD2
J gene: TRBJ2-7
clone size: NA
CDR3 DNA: TGTGCCAGCAGTTACTCTCCTGCGGGAGGGGGCGAGCAGTACTTC
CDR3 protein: CASSYSPAGGGEQYF

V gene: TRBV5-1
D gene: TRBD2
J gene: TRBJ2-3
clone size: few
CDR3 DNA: TGCGCCAGCAGCGCCAGCGGGGGGGCTGATACGCAGTATTTT
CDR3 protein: CASSASGGADTQYF

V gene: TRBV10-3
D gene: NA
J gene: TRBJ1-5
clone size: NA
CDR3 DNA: TGTGCCATCAGTGATCGGACAAAAAGCGATCAGCCCCAGCATTTT
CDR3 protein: CAISDRTKSDQPQHF

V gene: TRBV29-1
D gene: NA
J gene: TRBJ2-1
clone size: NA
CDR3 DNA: TGCAGCGTTGCCTCCGGGGATAGGGGCAATGAGCAGTTCTTC
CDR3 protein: CSVASGDRGNEQFF

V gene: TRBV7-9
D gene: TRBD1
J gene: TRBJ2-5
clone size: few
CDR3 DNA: TGTGCCAGCAGCTTATTGGCAGGGGGCCGGCAGACCCAGTACTTC
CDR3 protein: CASSLLAGGRQTQYF